This T cell receptor beta chain is drawn from a study of T cells of healthy individuals. Between the trimmed V and J ends, which lost 9 bases and 4 bases, there was a span of 15 bases. This CDR3 region has 13 residues. Germline CDR1 is SEHNR and CDR2 is FQNEAQ (reference sequence). TCRdb reanalysed the 5' RACE reads using MiXCR and keeps one entry per CDR3 protein. This table has under 70,000 distinct CDR3 sequences, roughly 14% appearing once. This chain joins TRBV7-9 and TRBJ2-5; tentative D call: TRBD2 (5 bases). The sequence came from a human donor in good health. CDR3 sequence (DNA): TGTGCCAGTCGTGCCGGGGTAGTAGAGACCCAGTACTTC. Its protein product is CASRAGVVETQYF.